This T cell receptor (beta chain) emerged from a study of blood T cell repertoires in COVID-19. Overall study: COVID-19 samples collected from the United States, Italy and Spain covered acute and convalescent phases. PBMCs, B-cell-depleted T cells, or T cells provided the cDNA or gDNA that made up the material.

Some clones are missing from TCRdb's copy, which holds only in-frame ones; the method was immunoSEQ multiplex PCR. The table has 95,000 to 110,000 clones, more than 70% seen once. The ends were cut back, 5 bases at V and 1 base at J, with 18 bases in the middle. There are 16 residues in the CDR3. Germline V gene lookup returns CDR1 SGHRS and CDR2 YFSETQ. Specimen: peripheral blood. The chain uses TRBV5-1 and TRBJ1-1, with a tentative D call TRBD1 (6 bases). The TCR sequence derives from a man in his 70s with acute or convalescent COVID-19. The CDR3 DNA reads TGCGCCAGCAGACGGGAATTCGGACAGCGGAACACTGAAGCTTTCTTT. It specifies CASRREFGQRNTEAFF. Full variable domain (rest looked up from reference TRBV5-1 and TRBJ1-1): KAGVTQTPRYLIKTRGQQVTLSCSPISGHRSVSWYQQTPGQGLQFLFEYFSETQRNKGNFPGRFSGRQFSNSRSEMNVSTLELGDSALYLCASRREFGQRNTEAFFGQGTRLTVV.